The present entry profiles one T cell receptor beta chain with its context. Its antigen is not known. Measured with immunoSEQ multiplex PCR; TCRdb has only the in-frame clones, and not every one. The table records about 160,000 clones, about nine tenths of them present only once. The record originates from a study of T cell responses to AZD1222 COVID-19 vaccine. Trimming removed 2 bases from V and 6 bases from J; junction bases left unmatched: 9. The germline CDR1 and CDR2 sequences are LGHNA and YSLEER. CDR3 length: 16 residues. Points from the study as a whole: Compared with day 0, the breadth and depth of the Spike-specific TCR repertoire rose significantly after two doses of AZD1222. Targets within unmutated variant regions were reportedly found for nearly half of spike-specific TCRs.

The chain has TRBV4-3 and TRBJ2-2; 7 bases agree with TRBD1. The TCR originated in an adult in good health. The source was peripheral blood, collected on day 0 of AZD1222 vaccination. The CDR3 DNA reads TGCGCCAGCAGCCAAACCTCAAACAGGGGACCCGGGGAGCTGTTTTTT. Translation gives CASSQTSNRGPGELFF.